This TCR beta chain was observed in a study of monozygotic twins with inflammatory bowel disease. Study outcomes and limitations: Sharing of clonotypes with others was lower in IBD patients than in healthy twins, and this was especially so with disease activity. Among twins, concordant and discordant pairs did not differ in repertoire similarity, possibly from limited power.

Collection yielded about 2.5 ml of blood per donor. Details on this clonotype: Its antigen is unidentified.

The template-switching step introduced UMIs that carried a 6-nucleotide sample barcode. TCRdb reprocessed the 5' RACE reads, with one entry per CDR3 protein and no DNA. This table holds roughly 330,000 distinct CDR3 sequences. CDR3 length equals 14 residues. Germline V gene data show CDR1 as MNHEY and CDR2 as SVGAGI. The sample was blood. The genes are TRBV6-5 and TRBJ1-6; checking the TCRdb D call of TRBD1 is not possible without DNA. This TCR was sampled from a human donor with ulcerative colitis or Crohn's disease, or a healthy co-twin of an affected twin (not recorded which). CDR3 in amino acids: CASSSYRENSPLHF.